This T cell receptor (beta chain) appears in the sequencing data of a study of a mutant IDH1 vaccine in newly diagnosed glioma. CDR3 length equals 16 residues. J lost 6 bases, V lost 3 bases, and 11 bases had no gene match. Germline CDR1 SGHDN, CDR2 FVKESK. Data came from immunoSEQ multiplex PCR; TCRdb stores just in-frame clones and leaves some out. The sample records tens of thousands of clones, roughly two thirds being singletons. Sample time point: week 47, end of study. Vaccinated patients received 300 ug of mutant IDH1 20-mer peptide per dose, with topical imiquimod. Donor diagnoses consisted of new WHO grade 3 or 4 IDH1-mutant, ATRX-lost astrocytomas. This clone was seen only once. The antigen remains unidentified.

This sequence was found in a man aged 40-49 years with glioma. Some clones in this sample may be carry-over from other donors' samples. The sequencing used peripheral blood mononuclear cells (PBMCs), collected from a glioma patient whose treatment included an IDH1 peptide vaccine. This chain uses TRBV14 with TRBJ1-3; TRBD1 matches 7 bases. This CDR3 reads CASSHRTGQITNTIYF. CDR3 nucleotides: TGTGCCAGCAGCCACCGAACGGGACAGATTACAAACACCATATATTTT.